The 18 T cell receptor beta chains below were found in one sample sequenced in a study of OX40 agonist ivuxolimab in advanced cancers. Data came from immunoSEQ multiplex PCR; TCRdb stores just in-frame clones and leaves some out. Seen here are some 42,000 clones, 75% to 90% observed once, and the top ten hold about 4.5%. Sequenced material: CD4+ or CD8+ T cells sorted from blood, taken in a trial of the OX40 agonist ivuxolimab. These receptors were obtained from an adult with an advanced solid tumor such as melanoma, head and neck, liver or kidney cancer.

J is TRBJ1-4 and V is TRBV2, with TRBD1 identical over 10 bases. Germline V lookup: CDR1 SNHLY, CDR2 FYNNEI. The CDR3 is 14 residues long. Losses at the gene ends were 6 bases for V and 8 bases for J; bases not matched to a gene: 6. The CDR3 DNA sequence: TGTGCCAGCAGGCCCGGGACAGGGGACGAAAAACTGTTTTTT. Protein sequence: CASRPGTGDEKLFF.

The chain uses TRBV6-5 and TRBJ1-2, with D hard to call. The CDR3 is 12 residues long. CDR1 and CDR2 (germline): MNHEY, SVGAGI. Trimming removed 11 bases from V and 11 bases from J, with 21 bases in between. CDR3 DNA: TGTGCCTGTGTGGGCCGGGGAGAAGGGTACACCTTC. Translation: CACVGRGEGYTF.

V is TRBV28 and J is TRBJ1-2; D is possibly TRBD1 (6 bases). CDR3 size: 13 residues. V was cut by 2 bases and J by 4 bases, with 8 bases left in between. Looked up from germline, CDR1 is MDHEN and CDR2 is SYDVKM. This CDR3 reads CASSLGGRYGYTF. CDR3 sequence (DNA): TGTGCCAGCAGTTTAGGGGGCCGCTATGGCTACACCTTC.

The rearrangement links TRBV7-9 to TRBJ1-6, with 9 bases aligning to TRBD1. Germline CDR1 is SEHNR and CDR2 is FQNEAQ (reference sequence). The V gene end was trimmed by 4 bases and the J gene end by 7 bases; junction bases not matched to a gene: 5. The CDR3 has 15 residues. Here the CDR3 reads CASSWWTGENSPLHF. CDR3 sequence (DNA): TGTGCCAGCAGCTGGTGGACAGGGGAAAATTCACCCCTCCACTTT.

The rearrangement uses TRBV4-3 and TRBJ1-2; D is perhaps TRBD1 (5 bases). Trimming removed 4 bases from V and 3 bases from J, with 18 bases in between. The CDR3 runs 16 residues. Looked up from germline, CDR1 is LGHNA and CDR2 is YSLEER. The CDR3 loop reads CASSPGTLNLYYGYTF. The CDR3 coding sequence is TGCGCCAGCAGCCCGGGGACCTTAAATCTCTACTATGGCTACACCTTC.

The table lists this clone with a count of one. The chain has TRBV4-1 and TRBJ2-2; tentative D call: TRBD2 (5 bases). V lost 0 bases and J 4 bases, leaving 15 bases between the germline ends. Germline V CDR1 and CDR2: MGHRA, YSYEKL. The CDR3 is 17 residues long. CDR3 in amino acids: CASSQEAAFEGTGELFF. The CDR3 nucleotides are TGCGCCAGCAGCCAAGAGGCGGCCTTCGAGGGCACCGGGGAGCTGTTTTTT.

The rearrangement joins TRBV7-9 to TRBJ2-1, with 8 nucleotides matching TRBD2. CDR3 length equals 18 residues. Per the germline V gene, CDR1 is SEHNR and CDR2 is FQNEAQ (reference sequence). V trimming: 4 bases; J trimming: 0 bases; junction bases outside the gene matches: 11. In DNA form, the CDR3 reads TGTGCCAGCAGCTCCATACTACTAGCGGAGAGCTCCTACAATGAGCAGTTCTTC. It is translated as CASSSILLAESSYNEQFF.

This chain links TRBV10-3 with TRBJ2-3; 12 bases align to TRBD2. The germline V gene has CDR1 ENHRY and CDR2 SYGVKD. V lost 4 bases, J lost 0 bases, and 5 bases stayed unmatched. This CDR3 is 17 amino acids long. For the CDR3, the DNA is TGTGCCATCAGTGGGCCACTAGCGGGAGGTAGCACAGATACGCAGTATTTT. Amino acids: CAISGPLAGGSTDTQYF.

The chain joins TRBV18 to TRBJ2-3; D ambiguous. The CDR3 extends over 15 amino acids. The V gene's germline CDR1 is KGHSH and CDR2 LQKENI. The V and J ends lost 2 bases and 2 bases respectively, with 11 bases between them. As DNA, the CDR3 is TGTGCCAGCTCACCAGGGCAGTACTTCACAGATACGCAGTATTTT. It translates to CASSPGQYFTDTQYF.

This chain joins TRBV4-3 and TRBJ1-1, with D possibly being TRBD1 (6 bases). Trimming cost V 0 bases and J 8 bases, with 22 bases left between them. The CDR3 contains 17 residues. Germline V gene sequence: CDR1 LGHNA, CDR2 YSLEER. The CDR3 loop reads CASSQDRGGLPPEEAFF. CDR3 sequence (DNA): TGCGCCAGCAGCCAAGATAGGGGGGGGTTGCCTCCCGAAGAAGCTTTCTTT.

This chain joins TRBV6-6 and TRBJ1-6, with D unresolved. Looked up from germline, CDR1 is MNHNY and CDR2 is SVGAGI (reference sequence). The CDR3 runs to 12 residues. V lost 11 bases, J lost 3 bases, and 8 bases lay in between. The CDR3 protein is CAGRNYNSPLHF. The CDR3 region has the DNA TGTGCCGGACGGAACTATAATTCACCCCTCCACTTT.

V gene TRBV28 combines with J gene TRBJ2-7; D gene ambiguous. From germline, CDR1 is MDHEN and CDR2 SYDVKM. V was pared by 3 bases and J by 3 bases, with 12 bases between. The CDR3 runs 14 residues. CDR3 DNA: TGTGCCAGCAGTTTCGCAAACAGAGACTACGAGCAGTACTTC. Protein sequence: CASSFANRDYEQYF.

This clone was found a few times. The V call is TRBV13, the J call TRBJ2-1; D unclear. The V gene's germline CDR1 is PRHDT and CDR2 FYEKMQ (reference sequence). Trimming pared 2 bases from V and 6 bases from J, leaving 2 bases between. The CDR3 length is 11 residues. The CDR3 DNA follows: TGTGCCAGCAGCTTACTCAATGAGCAGTTCTTC. It yields the protein CASSLLNEQFF.

V gene TRBV18 combines with J gene TRBJ2-7; 8 nucleotides agree with TRBD2. CDR3 size: 15 residues. The germline gives CDR1 KGHSH, CDR2 LQKENI. Unmatched junction bases numbered 6, after V lost 3 bases and J lost 2 bases. The CDR3 DNA follows: TGTGCCAGCTCACCGCGGGGGGCCCCCACCTACGAGCAGTACTTC. Amino acid sequence: CASSPRGAPTYEQYF.

The V and J genes are TRBV23-1 and TRBJ1-6; D is undetermined. TRBV23-1 belongs to the ORF category, with a function that is uncertain. This CDR3 has 15 residues. Trimming pared 7 bases from V and 0 bases from J, leaving 10 bases between. CDR3 in DNA: TGCGCCAGCACTTGGCCGAGCTCCTATAATTCACCCCTCCACTTT. This codes for CASTWPSSYNSPLHF.

The genes are TRBV6-5 and TRBJ2-2; 12 nucleotides match TRBD2. The trim removed 4 bases at V and 4 bases at J, leaving 4 bases unmatched. This CDR3 spans 16 amino acids. In germline, CDR1 is MNHEY, CDR2 SVGAGI. For the CDR3, the DNA is TGTGCCAGCAGTTTACTAGCGGGAGGTGGCACCGGGGAGCTGTTTTTT. Protein product: CASSLLAGGGTGELFF.

CDR3 protein: CASSPTSRRGAFF. DNA of the CDR3: TGTGCCAGCTCACCTACGAGCCGGAGAGGAGCTTTCTTT. This chain connects TRBV18 to TRBJ1-1, with unresolved D. V shed 3 bases and J shed 10 bases, with 15 bases lying between them. The CDR3 loop spans 13 amino acids. Germline V gives CDR1 KGHSH, CDR2 LQKENI.

The chain has TRBV2 and TRBJ1-1, with D uncertain. V was trimmed by 6 bases and J by 5 bases, leaving 13 bases between them. Germline values: CDR1 SNHLY, CDR2 FYNNEI. The CDR3 length is 13 residues. Here the CDR3 reads CASRKHENTEAFF. CDR3 DNA sequence: TGTGCCAGCAGGAAACACGAGAATACTGAAGCTTTCTTT.